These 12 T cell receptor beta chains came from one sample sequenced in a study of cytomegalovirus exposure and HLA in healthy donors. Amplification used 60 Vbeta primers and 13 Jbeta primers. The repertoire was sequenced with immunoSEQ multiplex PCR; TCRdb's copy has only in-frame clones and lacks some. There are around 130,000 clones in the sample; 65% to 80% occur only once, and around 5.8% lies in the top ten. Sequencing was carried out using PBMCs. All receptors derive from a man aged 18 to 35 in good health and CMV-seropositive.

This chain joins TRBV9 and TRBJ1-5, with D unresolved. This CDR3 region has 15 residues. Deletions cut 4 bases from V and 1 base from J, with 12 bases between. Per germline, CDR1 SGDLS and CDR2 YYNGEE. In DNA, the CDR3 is TGTGCCAGCAGCTCCCGGCCGGGGAGCAATCAGCCCCAGCATTTT. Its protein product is CASSSRPGSNQPQHF.

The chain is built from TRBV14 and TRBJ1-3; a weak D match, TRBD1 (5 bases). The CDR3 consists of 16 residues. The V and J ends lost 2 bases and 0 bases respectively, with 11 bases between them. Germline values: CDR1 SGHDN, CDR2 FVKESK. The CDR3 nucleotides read TGTGCCAGCAGCCAACAGGACACCCGCTCTGGAAACACCATATATTTT. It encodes CASSQQDTRSGNTIYF.

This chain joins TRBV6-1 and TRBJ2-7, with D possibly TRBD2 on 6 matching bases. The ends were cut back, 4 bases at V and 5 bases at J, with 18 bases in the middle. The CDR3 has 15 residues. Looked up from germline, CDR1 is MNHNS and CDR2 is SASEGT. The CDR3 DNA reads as TGTGCCAGCAGTGGATCGGCTTCGGGAGACCACGAGCAGTACTTC. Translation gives CASSGSASGDHEQYF.

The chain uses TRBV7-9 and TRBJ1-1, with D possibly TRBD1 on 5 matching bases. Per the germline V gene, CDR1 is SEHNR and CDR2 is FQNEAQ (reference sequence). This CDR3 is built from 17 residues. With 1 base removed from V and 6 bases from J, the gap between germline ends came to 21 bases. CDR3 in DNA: TGTGCCAGCAGCTTAGATCAGGGTTTCAATCAATGGGCTGAAGCTTTCTTT. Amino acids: CASSLDQGFNQWAEAFF.

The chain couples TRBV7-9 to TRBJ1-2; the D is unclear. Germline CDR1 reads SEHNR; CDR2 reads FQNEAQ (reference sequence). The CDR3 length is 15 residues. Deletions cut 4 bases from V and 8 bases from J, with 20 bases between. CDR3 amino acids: CASSSSRRPGRGYTF. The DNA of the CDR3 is TGTGCCAGCAGCTCCTCCCGCAGGCCGGGAAGAGGCTACACCTTC. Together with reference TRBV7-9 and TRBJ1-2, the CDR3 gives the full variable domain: DTGVSQNPRHKITKRGQNVTFRCDPISEHNRLYWYRQTLGQGPEFLTYFQNEAQLEKSRLLSDRFSAERPKGSFSTLEIQRTEQGDSAMYLCASSSSRRPGRGYTFGSGTRLTVV.

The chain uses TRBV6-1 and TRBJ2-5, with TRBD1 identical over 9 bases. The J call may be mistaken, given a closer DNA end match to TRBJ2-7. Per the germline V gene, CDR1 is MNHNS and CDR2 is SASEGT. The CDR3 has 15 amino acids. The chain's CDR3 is CASSDIGQGSYEQYF. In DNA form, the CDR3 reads TGTGCCAGCAGTGATATTGGACAGGGGTCTTACGAGCAGTACTTC.

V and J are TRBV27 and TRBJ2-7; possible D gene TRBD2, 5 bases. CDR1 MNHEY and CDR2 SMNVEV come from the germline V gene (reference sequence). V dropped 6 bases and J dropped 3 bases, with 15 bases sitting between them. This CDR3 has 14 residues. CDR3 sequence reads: CASRGVSPYYEQYF. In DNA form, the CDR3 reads TGTGCCAGCAGGGGAGTGTCTCCGTACTACGAGCAGTACTTC.

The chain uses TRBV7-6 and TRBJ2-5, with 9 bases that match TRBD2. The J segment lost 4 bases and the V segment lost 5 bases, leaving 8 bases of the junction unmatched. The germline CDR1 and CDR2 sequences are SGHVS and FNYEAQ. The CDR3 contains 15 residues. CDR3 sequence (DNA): TGTGCCAGCAGCCCAGGGGGACTAGCAACAGAGACCCAGTACTTC. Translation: CASSPGGLATETQYF.

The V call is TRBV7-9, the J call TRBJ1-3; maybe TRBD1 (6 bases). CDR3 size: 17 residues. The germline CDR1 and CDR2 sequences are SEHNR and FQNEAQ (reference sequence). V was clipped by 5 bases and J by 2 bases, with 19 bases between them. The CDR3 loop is CASSPRWGHIAGNTIYF. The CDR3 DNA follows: TGTGCCAGCAGCCCAAGATGGGGACACATCGCTGGAAACACCATATATTTT.

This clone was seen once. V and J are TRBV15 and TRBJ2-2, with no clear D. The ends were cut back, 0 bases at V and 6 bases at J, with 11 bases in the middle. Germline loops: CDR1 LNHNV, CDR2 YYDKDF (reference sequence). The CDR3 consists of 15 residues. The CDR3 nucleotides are TGTGCCACCAGCAGAGATACCGGTATCCCCGGGGAGCTGTTTTTT. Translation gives CATSRDTGIPGELFF.

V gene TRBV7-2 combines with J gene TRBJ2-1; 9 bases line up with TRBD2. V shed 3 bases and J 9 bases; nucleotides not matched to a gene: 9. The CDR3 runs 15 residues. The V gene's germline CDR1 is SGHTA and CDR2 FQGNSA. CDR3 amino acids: CASSLSSGVPGEQFF. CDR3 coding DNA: TGTGCCAGCAGCTTGTCTAGCGGGGTCCCGGGTGAGCAGTTCTTC.

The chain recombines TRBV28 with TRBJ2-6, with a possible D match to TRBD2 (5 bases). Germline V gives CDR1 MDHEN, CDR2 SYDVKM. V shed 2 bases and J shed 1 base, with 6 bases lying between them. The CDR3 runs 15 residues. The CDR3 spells CASSLAGSGANVLTF. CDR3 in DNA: TGTGCCAGCAGTTTAGCGGGTTCTGGGGCCAACGTCCTGACTTTC.